The sequence of this T cell receptor (beta chain) was determined in a study of CD8+ T cells in alopecia areata. Study-wide context: Severity of treated patients was scored by affected scalp percentage.

Regarding treatment: oral pan-JAK inhibitor, 5-10 mg twice daily. RNA was isolated and reverse transcribed to cDNA, the sequencing template. Only in-frame clones appear in the TCRdb table, and some are missing; sequencing was by immunoSEQ multiplex PCR. The table lists over 95,000 clones, 50% to 75% of them singletons. V gave up 2 bases and J gave up 4 bases; unmatched junction bases: 1. CDR1 and CDR2 from the germline V gene are MNHEY and SMNVEV (reference sequence). This CDR3 is 15 amino acids long. Specimen: CD8+ T cells sorted from blood, collected at week 4, from a patient treated with tofacitinib. The TCR sequence derives from a human donor with alopecia areata. The chain combines TRBV27 with TRBJ2-1; the match to TRBD2 covers 11 bases. As DNA, the CDR3 is TGTGCCAGCAGTTTAACTAGCGGGAGATACAATGAGCAGTTCTTC. Amino acids: CASSLTSGRYNEQFF.